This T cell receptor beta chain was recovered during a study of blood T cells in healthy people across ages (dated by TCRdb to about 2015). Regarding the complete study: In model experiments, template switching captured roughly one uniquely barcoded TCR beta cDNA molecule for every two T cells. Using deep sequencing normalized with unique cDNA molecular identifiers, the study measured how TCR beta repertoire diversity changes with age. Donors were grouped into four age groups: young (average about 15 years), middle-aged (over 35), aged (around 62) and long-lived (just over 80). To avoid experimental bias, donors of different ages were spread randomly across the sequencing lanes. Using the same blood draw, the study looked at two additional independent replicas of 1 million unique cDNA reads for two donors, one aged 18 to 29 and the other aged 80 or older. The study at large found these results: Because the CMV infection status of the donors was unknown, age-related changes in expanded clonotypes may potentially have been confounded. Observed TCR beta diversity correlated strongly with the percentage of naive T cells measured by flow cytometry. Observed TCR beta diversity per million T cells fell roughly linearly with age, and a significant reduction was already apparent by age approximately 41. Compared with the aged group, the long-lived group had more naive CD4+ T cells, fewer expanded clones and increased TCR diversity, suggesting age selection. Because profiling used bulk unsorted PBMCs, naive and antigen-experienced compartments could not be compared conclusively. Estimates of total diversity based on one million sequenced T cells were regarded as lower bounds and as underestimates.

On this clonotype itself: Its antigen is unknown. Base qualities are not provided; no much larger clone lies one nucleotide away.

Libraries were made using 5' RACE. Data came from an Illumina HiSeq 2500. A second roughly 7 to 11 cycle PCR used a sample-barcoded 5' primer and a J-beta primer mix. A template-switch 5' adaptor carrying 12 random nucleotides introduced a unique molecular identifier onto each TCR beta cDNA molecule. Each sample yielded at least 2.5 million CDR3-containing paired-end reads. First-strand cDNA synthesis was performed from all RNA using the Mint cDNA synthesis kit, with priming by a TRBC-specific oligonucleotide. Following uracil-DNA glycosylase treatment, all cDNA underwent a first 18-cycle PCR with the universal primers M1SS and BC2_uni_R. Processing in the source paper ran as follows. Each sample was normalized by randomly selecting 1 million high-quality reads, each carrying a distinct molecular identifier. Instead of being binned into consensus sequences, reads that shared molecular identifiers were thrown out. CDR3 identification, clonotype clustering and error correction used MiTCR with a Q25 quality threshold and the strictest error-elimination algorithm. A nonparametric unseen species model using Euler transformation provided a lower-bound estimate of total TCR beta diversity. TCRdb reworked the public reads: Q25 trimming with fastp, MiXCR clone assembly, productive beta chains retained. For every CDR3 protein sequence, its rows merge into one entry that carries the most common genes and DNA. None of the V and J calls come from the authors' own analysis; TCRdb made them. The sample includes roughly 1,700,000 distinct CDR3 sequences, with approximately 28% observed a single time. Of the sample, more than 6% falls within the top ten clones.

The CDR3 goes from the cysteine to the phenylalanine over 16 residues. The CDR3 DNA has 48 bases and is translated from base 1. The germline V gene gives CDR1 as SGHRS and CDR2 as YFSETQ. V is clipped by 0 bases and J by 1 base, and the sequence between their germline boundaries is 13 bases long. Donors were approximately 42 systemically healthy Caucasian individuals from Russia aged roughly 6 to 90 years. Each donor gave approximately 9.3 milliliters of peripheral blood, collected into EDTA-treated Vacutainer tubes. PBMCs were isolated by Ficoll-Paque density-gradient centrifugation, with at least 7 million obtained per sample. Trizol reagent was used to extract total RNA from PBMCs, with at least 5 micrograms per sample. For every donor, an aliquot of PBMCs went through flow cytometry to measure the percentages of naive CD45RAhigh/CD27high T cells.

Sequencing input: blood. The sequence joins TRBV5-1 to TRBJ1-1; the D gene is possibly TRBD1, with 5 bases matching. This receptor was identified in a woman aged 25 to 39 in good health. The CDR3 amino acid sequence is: CASSLEQALRNTEAFF. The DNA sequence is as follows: TGCGCCAGCAGCTTGGAACAGGCGTTAAGGAACACTGAAGCTTTCTTT.